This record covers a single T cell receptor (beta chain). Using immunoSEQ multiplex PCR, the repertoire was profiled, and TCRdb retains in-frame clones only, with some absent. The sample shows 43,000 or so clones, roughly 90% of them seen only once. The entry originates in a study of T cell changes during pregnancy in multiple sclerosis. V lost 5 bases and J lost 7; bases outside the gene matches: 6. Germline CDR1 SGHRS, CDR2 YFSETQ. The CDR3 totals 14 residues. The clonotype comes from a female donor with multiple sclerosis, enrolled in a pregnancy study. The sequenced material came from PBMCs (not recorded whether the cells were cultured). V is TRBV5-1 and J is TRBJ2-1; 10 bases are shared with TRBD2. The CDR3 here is CASRDTSGANEQFF. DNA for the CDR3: TGCGCCAGCAGGGATACTAGCGGGGCGAATGAGCAGTTCTTC.